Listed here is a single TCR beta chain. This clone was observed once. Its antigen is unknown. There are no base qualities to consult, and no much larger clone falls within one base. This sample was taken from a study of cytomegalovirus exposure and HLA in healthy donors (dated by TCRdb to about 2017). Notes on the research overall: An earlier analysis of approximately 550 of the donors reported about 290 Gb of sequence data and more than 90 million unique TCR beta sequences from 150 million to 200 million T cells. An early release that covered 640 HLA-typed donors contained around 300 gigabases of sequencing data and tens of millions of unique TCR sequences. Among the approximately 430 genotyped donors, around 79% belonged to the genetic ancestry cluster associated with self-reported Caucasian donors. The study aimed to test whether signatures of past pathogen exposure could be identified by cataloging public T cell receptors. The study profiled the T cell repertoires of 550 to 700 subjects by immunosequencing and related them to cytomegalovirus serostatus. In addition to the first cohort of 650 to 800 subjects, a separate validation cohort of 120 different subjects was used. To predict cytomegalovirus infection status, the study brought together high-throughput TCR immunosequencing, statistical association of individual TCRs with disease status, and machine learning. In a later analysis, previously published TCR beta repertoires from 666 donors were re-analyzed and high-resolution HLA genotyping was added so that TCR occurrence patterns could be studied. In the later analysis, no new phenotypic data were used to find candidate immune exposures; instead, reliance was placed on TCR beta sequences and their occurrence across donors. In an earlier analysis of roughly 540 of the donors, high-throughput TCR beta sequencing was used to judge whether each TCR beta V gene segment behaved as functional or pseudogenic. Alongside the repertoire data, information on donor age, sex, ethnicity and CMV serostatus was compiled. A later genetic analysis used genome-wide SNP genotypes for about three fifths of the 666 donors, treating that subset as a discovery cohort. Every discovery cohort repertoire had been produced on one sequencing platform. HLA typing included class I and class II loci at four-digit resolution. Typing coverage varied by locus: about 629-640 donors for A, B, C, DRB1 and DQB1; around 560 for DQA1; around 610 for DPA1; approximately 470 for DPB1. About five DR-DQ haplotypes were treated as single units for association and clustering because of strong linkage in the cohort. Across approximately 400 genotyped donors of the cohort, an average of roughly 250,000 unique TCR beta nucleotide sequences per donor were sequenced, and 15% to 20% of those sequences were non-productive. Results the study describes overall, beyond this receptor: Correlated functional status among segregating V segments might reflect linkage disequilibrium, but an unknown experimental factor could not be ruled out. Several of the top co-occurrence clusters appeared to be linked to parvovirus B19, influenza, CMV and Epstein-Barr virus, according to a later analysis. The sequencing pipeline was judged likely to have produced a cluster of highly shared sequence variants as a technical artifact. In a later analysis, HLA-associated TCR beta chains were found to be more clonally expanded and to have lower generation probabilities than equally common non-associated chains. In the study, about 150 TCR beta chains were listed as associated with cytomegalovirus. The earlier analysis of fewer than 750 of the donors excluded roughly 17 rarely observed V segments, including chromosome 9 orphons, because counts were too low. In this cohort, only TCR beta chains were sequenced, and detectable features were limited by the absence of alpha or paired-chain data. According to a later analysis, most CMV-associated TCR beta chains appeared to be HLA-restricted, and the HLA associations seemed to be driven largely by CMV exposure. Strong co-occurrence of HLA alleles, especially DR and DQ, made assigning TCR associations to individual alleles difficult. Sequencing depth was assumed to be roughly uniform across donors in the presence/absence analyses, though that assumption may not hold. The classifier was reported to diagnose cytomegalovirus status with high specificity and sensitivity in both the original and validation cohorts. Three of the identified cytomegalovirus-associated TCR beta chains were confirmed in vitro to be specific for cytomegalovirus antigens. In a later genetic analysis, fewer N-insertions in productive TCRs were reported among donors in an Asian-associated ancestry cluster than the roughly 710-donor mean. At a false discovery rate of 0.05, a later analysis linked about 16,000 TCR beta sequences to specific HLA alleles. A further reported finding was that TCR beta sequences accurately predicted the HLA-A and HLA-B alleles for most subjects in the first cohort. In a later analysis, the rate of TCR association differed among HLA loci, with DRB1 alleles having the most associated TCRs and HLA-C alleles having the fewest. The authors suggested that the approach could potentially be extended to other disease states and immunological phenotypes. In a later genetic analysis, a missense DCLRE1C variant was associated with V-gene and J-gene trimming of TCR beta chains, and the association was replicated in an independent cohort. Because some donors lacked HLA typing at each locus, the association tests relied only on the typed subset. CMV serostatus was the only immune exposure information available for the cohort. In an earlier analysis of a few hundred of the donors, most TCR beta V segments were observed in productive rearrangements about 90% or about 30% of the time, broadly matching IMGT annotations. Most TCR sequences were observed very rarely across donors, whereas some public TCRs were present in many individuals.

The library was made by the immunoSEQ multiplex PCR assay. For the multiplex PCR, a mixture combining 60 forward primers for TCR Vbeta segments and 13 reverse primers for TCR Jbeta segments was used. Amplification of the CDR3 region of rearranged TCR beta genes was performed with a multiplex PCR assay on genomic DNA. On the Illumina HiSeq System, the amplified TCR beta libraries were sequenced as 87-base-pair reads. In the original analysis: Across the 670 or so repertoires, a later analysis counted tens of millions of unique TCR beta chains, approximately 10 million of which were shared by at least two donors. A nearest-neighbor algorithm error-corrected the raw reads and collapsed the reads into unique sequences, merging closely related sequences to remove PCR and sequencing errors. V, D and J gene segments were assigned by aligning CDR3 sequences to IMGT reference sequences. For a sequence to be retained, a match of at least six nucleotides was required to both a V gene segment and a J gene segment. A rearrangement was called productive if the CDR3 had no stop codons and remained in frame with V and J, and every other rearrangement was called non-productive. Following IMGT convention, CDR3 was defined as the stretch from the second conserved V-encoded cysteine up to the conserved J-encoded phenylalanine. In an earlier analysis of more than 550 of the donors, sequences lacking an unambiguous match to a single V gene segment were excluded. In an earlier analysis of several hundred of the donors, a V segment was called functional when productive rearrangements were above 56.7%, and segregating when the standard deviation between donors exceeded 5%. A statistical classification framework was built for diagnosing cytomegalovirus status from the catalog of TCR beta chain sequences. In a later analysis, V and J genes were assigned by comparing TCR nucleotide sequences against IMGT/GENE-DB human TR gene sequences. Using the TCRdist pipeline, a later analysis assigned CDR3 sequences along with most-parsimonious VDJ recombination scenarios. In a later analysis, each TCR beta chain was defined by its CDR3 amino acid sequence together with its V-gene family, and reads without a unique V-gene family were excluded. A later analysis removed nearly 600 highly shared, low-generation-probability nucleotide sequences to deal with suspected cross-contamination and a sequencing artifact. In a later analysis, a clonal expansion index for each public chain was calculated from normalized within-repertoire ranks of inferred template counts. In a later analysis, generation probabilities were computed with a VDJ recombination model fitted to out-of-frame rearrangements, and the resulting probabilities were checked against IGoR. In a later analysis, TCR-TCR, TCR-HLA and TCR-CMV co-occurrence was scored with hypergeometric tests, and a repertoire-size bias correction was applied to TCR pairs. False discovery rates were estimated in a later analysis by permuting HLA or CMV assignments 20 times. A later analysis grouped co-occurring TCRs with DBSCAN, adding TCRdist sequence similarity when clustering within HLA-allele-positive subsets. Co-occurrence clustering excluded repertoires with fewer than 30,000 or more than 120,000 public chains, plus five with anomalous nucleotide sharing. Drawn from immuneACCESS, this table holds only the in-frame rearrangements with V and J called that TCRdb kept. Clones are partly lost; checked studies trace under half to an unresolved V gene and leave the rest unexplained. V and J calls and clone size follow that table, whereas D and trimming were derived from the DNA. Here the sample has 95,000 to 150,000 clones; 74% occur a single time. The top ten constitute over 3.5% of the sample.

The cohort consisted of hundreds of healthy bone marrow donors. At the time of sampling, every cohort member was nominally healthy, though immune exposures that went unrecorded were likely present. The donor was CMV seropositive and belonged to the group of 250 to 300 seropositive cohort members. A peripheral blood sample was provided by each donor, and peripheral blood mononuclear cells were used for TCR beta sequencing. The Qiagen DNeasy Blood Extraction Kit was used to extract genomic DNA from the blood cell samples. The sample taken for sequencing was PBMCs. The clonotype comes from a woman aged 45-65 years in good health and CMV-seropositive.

The CDR3 in this case is CASSYGGRGKNTEAFF. The DNA sequence is as follows: TGTGCCAGCAGTTACGGGGGCAGGGGGAAGAACACTGAAGCTTTCTTT. Recombination joined TRBV6-5 with TRBJ1-1; the junction holds 7 bases that match TRBD1. Based on the germline V gene, the CDR1 and CDR2 sequences are MNHEY and SVGAGI. Spanning cysteine to phenylalanine, the CDR3 consists of 16 amino acids. Only the CDR3 DNA is retained, 48 bases long and in frame from the first base. V has 2 bases trimmed and J has 1 base trimmed; junction bases matching no gene number 7.